What follows are 15 T cell receptor beta chains derived from one specimen sequenced in a study of technical replicates of blood from a handful of donors. The data were produced by immunoSEQ multiplex PCR, yet TCRdb's version contains in-frame clones alone and is incomplete. The table includes around 53,000 clones, about 94% detected once. Sequenced: PBMCs. The origin of the receptors is a human donor in good health. Some clones in this sample may be carry-over from other donors' samples.

The chain couples TRBV5-1 to TRBJ1-2, with TRBD1 matching over 7 bases. This CDR3 region has 14 residues. V dropped 2 bases and J dropped 1; count of bases not matched to a gene: 2. The germline CDR1 and CDR2 sequences are SGHRS and YFSETQ. CDR3 in amino acids: CASSFGQVNYGYTF. The CDR3 DNA reads TGCGCCAGCAGCTTCGGACAGGTTAACTATGGCTACACCTTC.

This chain links TRBV30 with TRBJ2-5; TRBD2 agrees at 10 bases. The V gene's germline CDR1 is GTSNPN and CDR2 SVGIG (reference sequence). With V trimmed by 1 base and J by 8 bases, 4 bases remained unmatched. There are 13 residues in the CDR3. The CDR3 DNA reads TGTGCCTGGAGTGCTACTAGCGGGGTAACCCAGTACTTC. The encoded protein is CAWSATSGVTQYF. Full variable domain (rest looked up from reference TRBV30 and TRBJ2-5): SQTIHQWPATLVQPVGSPLSLECTVEGTSNPNLYWYRQAAGRGLQLLFYSVGIGQISSEVPQNLSASRPQDRQFILSSKKLLLSDSGFYLCAWSATSGVTQYFGPGTRLLVL.

The rearrangement joins TRBV4-3 to TRBJ2-1; 9 bases are a match to TRBD2. Germline CDR1 LGHNA, CDR2 YSLEER. Trimming at V came to 3 bases and at J to 4 bases, leaving 4 bases not matched to a gene. The CDR3 contains 15 residues. CDR3 amino acids: CASSHTSGSYNEQFF. The CDR3 DNA follows: TGCGCCAGCAGCCATACTAGCGGGTCGTACAATGAGCAGTTCTTC.

The rearrangement uses TRBV10-3 and TRBJ2-2, with 7 bases aligning to TRBD2. J gave up 5 bases and V 8 bases, and 5 bases lay outside the gene matches. CDR1 and CDR2 from the germline V gene are ENHRY and SYGVKD. This CDR3 has 13 amino acids. Here the CDR3 reads CAIAGEGTGELFF. The CDR3 bases are TGTGCCATCGCGGGAGAGGGGACCGGGGAGCTGTTTTTT.

V is TRBV6-5 and J is TRBJ2-6, with a possible D match to TRBD1 (7 bases). The V gene lost 8 bases and the J gene lost 2 bases, with 13 bases spanning the gap. Germline-derived CDR1 and CDR2 are MNHEY and SVGAGI. The CDR3 runs to 15 residues. CDR3 in DNA: TGTGCCAGCGGCCCCAGGGGGGCTGGGGCCAACGTCCTGACTTTC. Translating gives CASGPRGAGANVLTF.

This clone was found once. This sequence joins TRBV2 and TRBJ1-5, with D tentatively TRBD1 (5 bases). CDR3 length: 14 residues. The germline gives CDR1 SNHLY, CDR2 FYNNEI. Trimming removed 6 bases from V and 4 bases from J, with 13 bases in between. The CDR3 spells CASRSDSLNQPQHF. As DNA, the CDR3 is TGTGCCAGCAGAAGCGACAGCCTAAATCAGCCCCAGCATTTT. Full variable domain (outside the CDR3, taken from reference TRBV2 and TRBJ1-5): EPEVTQTPSHQVTQMGQEVILRCVPISNHLYFYWYRQILGQKVEFLVSFYNNEISEKSEIFDDQFSVERPDGSNFTLKIRSTKLEDSAMYFCASRSDSLNQPQHFGDGTRLSIL.

This clone has just a few counts. The rearrangement joins TRBV25-1 to TRBJ2-3, with TRBD1 identical over 7 bases. The germline V gene encodes CDR1 MGHDK and CDR2 SYGVNS. This CDR3 is built from 13 residues. Trimming removed 6 bases from V and 5 bases from J; junction bases left unmatched: 5. The chain's CDR3 is CASSKPGGDTQYF. For the CDR3, the DNA is TGTGCCAGCAGCAAACCAGGGGGAGATACGCAGTATTTT.

The chain has TRBV11-2 and TRBJ2-4, with a possible D match to TRBD2 (5 bases). The CDR3 sequence is 19 residues long. Germline V gene lookup returns CDR1 SGHAT and CDR2 FQNNGV. V was cut by 2 bases and J by 0 bases, with 20 bases left in between. The CDR3 sequence is CASSLSFPGSTSAKNIQYF. The CDR3 bases are TGTGCCAGCAGCTTATCTTTTCCGGGATCTACCTCAGCCAAAAACATTCAGTACTTC. The full variable domain, rest sourced from reference TRBV11-2 and TRBJ2-4, is EAGVAQSPRYKIIEKRQSVAFWCNPISGHATLYWYQQILGQGPKLLIQFQNNGVVDDSQLPKDRFSAERLKGVDSTLKIQPAKLEDSAVYLCASSLSFPGSTSAKNIQYFGAGTRLSVL.

By share, this clone ranks as medium-sized (0.01 to 0.1%). The genes are TRBV7-9 and TRBJ1-6; 10 bases agree with TRBD1. Unmatched junction bases numbered 9, after V lost 5 bases and J lost 11 bases. This CDR3 contains 15 residues. Germline lookup yields CDR1 SEHNR and CDR2 FQNEAQ (reference sequence). The CDR3 nucleotides read TGTGCCAGCAGCGCGGACAGGGGGTCTTATGCACCCCTCCACTTT. It is translated as CASSADRGSYAPLHF.

The rearrangement uses TRBV4-3 and TRBJ2-5; D gene uncertain. Trimming removed 0 bases from V and 0 bases from J, with 8 bases in between. The length of the CDR3 is 15 residues. Germline lookup yields CDR1 LGHNA and CDR2 YSLEER. The CDR3 DNA reads as TGCGCCAGCAGCCAAGATCGACACCACCAAGAGACCCAGTACTTC. Encoded protein: CASSQDRHHQETQYF.

This chain links TRBV13 with TRBJ2-3; 8 nucleotides agree with TRBD2. Unmatched junction bases numbered 6, after V lost 5 bases and J lost 5 bases. The germline CDR1 and CDR2 sequences are PRHDT and FYEKMQ (reference sequence). The CDR3 is made up of 14 amino acids. CDR3 coding DNA: TGTGCCAGCAGCAAGGGACTAGTGGGAGATACGCAGTATTTT. Residues: CASSKGLVGDTQYF. Supplemented by reference TRBV13 and TRBJ2-3, the full variable domain reads AAGVIQSPRHLIKEKRETATLKCYPIPRHDTVYWYQQGPGQDPQFLISFYEKMQSDKGSIPDRFSAQQFSDYHSELNMSSLELGDSALYFCASSKGLVGDTQYFGPGTRLTVL.

V gene TRBV7-8 combines with J gene TRBJ1-1; possible D gene TRBD1, 6 bases. The CDR3 is 15 amino acids. The V end lost 3 bases, the J end lost 5 bases, and 16 bases lay between the germline ends. The V gene's germline CDR1 is SGHVS and CDR2 FQNEAQ. Here the CDR3 DNA reads TGTGCCAGCAGCTTTCTGGGACAACCGAGGACTGAAGCTTTCTTT. It encodes CASSFLGQPRTEAFF.

The V call is TRBV6-5, the J call TRBJ1-2, with D uncertain. Trimming cost V 5 bases and J 4 bases, with 14 bases left between them. CDR1 is MNHEY, CDR2 SVGAGI, per germline. This CDR3 is 14 amino acids long. The CDR3 sequence: CASSMGPATYGYTF. The CDR3 region has the DNA TGTGCCAGCAGTATGGGCCCAGCTACCTATGGCTACACCTTC.

The CDR3 DNA follows: TGTGCCAGCAGTGCAGGGGGTATGGGCACCGGGGAGCTGTTTTTT. It yields the protein CASSAGGMGTGELFF. The chain recombines TRBV9 with TRBJ2-2; the match to TRBD1 covers 7 bases. The CDR3 sequence is 15 residues long. With 5 bases clipped from V and 4 bases from J, the junction kept 8 bases outside the gene matches. CDR1 is SGDLS, CDR2 YYNGEE, per germline.

The chain carries TRBV7-2 and TRBJ2-5; a weak D match, TRBD2 (6 bases). V lost 2 bases and J 3 bases, leaving 25 bases between the germline ends. Germline V CDR1 and CDR2: SGHTA, FQGNSA. This CDR3 is 19 amino acids long. The CDR3 sequence is CASSLSRFLGTRAEETQYF. CDR3 in DNA: TGTGCCAGCAGCTTAAGTCGGTTCTTGGGGACTCGAGCAGAAGAGACCCAGTACTTC.